This T cell receptor (beta chain) was recovered during a study (dated by TCRdb to 2012 to 2014). Sequencing took place on an Illumina Genome Analyzer IIx. Clones were called with MiXCR by TCRdb after fastp trimmed the public reads at Q25, and only in-frame beta chains were retained. When rows share a CDR3 protein, they turn into one entry using the most common DNA and genes. The sample table contains nearly 15,000 distinct CDR3 sequences; only one count was recorded for 30% to 45% of them. The leading ten clones occupy around 16% of the sample. Reading the germline V gene gives CDR1 LGHNA and CDR2 YSLEER. From its cysteine to its phenylalanine, the CDR3 spans 16 amino acids. CDR3 DNA is the only sequence kept; it has 48 bases, read in frame from the first base. Cut back by 3 bases and 0 bases, the V and J ends lie 14 bases apart. Judged by its sample share, this clonotype qualifies as medium-sized (0.01 to 0.1%). The specificity of this receptor is unknown. Per-base qualities were not stored, and no clone one base away is much larger.

Sequenced material: blood. The clonotype comes from a human donor. The sequence is built from TRBV4-3 and TRBJ1-1; matching of 6 bases hints at TRBD1 as the D gene. The nucleotide sequence reads TGCGCCAGCAGCCAGCGCGGACAGAGCATGAACACTGAAGCTTTCTTT. Its amino acids are CASSQRGQSMNTEAFF.